The text below deals with one T cell receptor (beta chain). What it binds is not known. This specimen belongs to a study of cytomegalovirus exposure and HLA in healthy donors. Study outcomes and limitations: Cytomegalovirus association was assigned to about 150 TCR beta chains. A further, later analysis showed that HLA-associated TCR beta chains (compared with equally common others) were more clonally expanded.

PCR employed 60 Vbeta and 13 Jbeta primers. TCRdb's copy holds only in-frame clones and misses some; the assay was immunoSEQ multiplex PCR. The sample comprises roughly 150,000 clones, around 75% of which are singletons, and roughly 3% rests with the top ten. This CDR3 is 14 amino acids long. V was pared by 1 base and J by 8 bases, with 3 bases of the junction left unmatched. Germline V gives CDR1 SGDLS, CDR2 YYNGEE. The chain employs TRBV9 and TRBJ2-1; 10 nucleotides align to TRBD2. Source material: PBMCs. The receptor was derived from a woman in her fifties or sixties in good health and CMV-seropositive. The CDR3 nucleotides read TGTGCCAGCAGCGTAAGCGGGGGGGCACATGAGCAGTTCTTC. This gives the protein CASSVSGGAHEQFF.